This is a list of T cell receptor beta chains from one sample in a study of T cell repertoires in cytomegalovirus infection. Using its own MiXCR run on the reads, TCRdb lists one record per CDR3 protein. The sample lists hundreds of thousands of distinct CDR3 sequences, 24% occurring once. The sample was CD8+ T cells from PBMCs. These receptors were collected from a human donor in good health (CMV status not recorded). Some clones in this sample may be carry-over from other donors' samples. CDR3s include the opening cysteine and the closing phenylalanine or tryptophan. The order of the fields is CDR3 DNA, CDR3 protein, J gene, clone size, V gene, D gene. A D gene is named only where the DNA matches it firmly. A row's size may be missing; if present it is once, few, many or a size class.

TGTGCCAGCAGTGCCTGGCCCGTCGGCTACGAGCAGTACTTC	CASSAWPVGYEQYF	TRBJ2-7	few	TRBV2	NA
TGTGCCAGCAGCTTAAGTTTCGAATATGAAAAACTGTTTTTT	CASSLSFEYEKLFF	TRBJ1-4	NA	TRBV7-9	NA
TGTGCCAGCAGTAAAAGACAGGTCCCCTCTTATTACGAGCAGTACTTC	CASSKRQVPSYYEQYF	TRBJ2-7	NA	TRBV27	NA
TGTGCCAGCAGCTTAATGGGGGCCTTTGTAGATACGCAGTATTTT	CASSLMGAFVDTQYF	TRBJ2-3	many	TRBV7-2	NA
TGTGCCAGCAGTGTCGGAGAAACTGAAGCTTTCTTT	CASSVGETEAFF	TRBJ1-1	NA	TRBV25-1	NA
TGTGCCAGCACCCGGACTAGCGGTGGGGTTGGGTTCTTC	CASTRTSGGVGFF	TRBJ2-1	few	TRBV5-6	TRBD2
TGCAGCGTTGAAGCGAGGGACACCTATGGCTACACCTTC	CSVEARDTYGYTF	TRBJ1-2	few	TRBV29-1	NA
TGTGCCAGCAGTTACGGGGCTAGGCTCCGGGAGACCCAGTACTTC	CASSYGARLRETQYF	TRBJ2-5	NA	TRBV6-5	NA
TGTGCCAGCAGCTTGAGCCACACTGAAGCTTTCTTT	CASSLSHTEAFF	TRBJ1-1	many	TRBV7-9	NA
TGTGCCAGCAAGGCCGACTCCCTTACCTACAATGAGCAGTTCTTC	CASKADSLTYNEQFF	TRBJ2-1	few	TRBV2	NA
TGTGCCAGCAGGGACGTCCGGGACAGGGTTGGCTACACCTTC	CASRDVRDRVGYTF	TRBJ1-2	few	TRBV7-9	TRBD1